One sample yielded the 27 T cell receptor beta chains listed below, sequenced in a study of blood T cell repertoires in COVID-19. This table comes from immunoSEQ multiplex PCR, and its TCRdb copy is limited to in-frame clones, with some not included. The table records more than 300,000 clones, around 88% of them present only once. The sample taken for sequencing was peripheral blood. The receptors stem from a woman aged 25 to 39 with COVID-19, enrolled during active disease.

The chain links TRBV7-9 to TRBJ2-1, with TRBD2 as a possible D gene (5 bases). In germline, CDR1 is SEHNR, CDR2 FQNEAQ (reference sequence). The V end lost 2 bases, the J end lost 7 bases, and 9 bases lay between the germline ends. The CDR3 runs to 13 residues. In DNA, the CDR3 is TGTGCCAGCAGCTTAAACGGACTGAATGAGCAGTTCTTC. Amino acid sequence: CASSLNGLNEQFF.

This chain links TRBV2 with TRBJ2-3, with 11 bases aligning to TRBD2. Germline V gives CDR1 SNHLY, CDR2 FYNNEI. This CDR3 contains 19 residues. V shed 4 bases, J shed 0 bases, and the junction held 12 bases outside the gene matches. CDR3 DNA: TGTGCCAGCAGTGGGGCACTAGCGGGGGCGATACCTAGCACAGATACGCAGTATTTT. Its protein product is CASSGALAGAIPSTDTQYF.

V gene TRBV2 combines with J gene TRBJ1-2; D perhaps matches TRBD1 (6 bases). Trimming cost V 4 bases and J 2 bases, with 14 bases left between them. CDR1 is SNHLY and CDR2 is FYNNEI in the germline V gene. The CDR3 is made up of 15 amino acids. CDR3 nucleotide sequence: TGTGCCAGCAGTGCCCTATTCCAGGGGAACTATGGCTACACCTTC. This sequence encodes CASSALFQGNYGYTF. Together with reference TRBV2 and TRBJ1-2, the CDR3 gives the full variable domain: EPEVTQTPSHQVTQMGQEVILRCVPISNHLYFYWYRQILGQKVEFLVSFYNNEISEKSEIFDDQFSVERPDGSNFTLKIRSTKLEDSAMYFCASSALFQGNYGYTFGSGTRLTVV.

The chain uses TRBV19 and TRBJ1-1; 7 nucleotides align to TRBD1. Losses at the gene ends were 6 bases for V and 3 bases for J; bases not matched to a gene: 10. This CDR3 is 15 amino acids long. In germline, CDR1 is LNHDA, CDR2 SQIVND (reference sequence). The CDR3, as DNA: TGTGCCAGTAGCCTTGACCGGACAGGTTACACTGAAGCTTTCTTT. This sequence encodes CASSLDRTGYTEAFF.

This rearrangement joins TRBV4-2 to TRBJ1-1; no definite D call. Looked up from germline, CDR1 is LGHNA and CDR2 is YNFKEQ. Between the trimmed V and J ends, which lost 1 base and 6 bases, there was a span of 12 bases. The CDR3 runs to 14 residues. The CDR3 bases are TGTGCCAGCAGCCAAGTTTCGGGGTTTTCTGAAGCTTTCTTT. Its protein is CASSQVSGFSEAFF.

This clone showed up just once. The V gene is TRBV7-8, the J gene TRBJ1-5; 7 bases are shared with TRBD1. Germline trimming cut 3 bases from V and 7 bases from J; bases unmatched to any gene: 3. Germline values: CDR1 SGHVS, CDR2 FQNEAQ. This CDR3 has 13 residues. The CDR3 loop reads CASSFDRVQPQHF. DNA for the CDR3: TGTGCCAGCAGCTTTGACAGGGTCCAGCCCCAGCATTTT.

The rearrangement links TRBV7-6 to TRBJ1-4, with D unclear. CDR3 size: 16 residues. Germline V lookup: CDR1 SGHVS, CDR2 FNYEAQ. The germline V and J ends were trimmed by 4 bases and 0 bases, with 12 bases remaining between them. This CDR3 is CASSSKSDTTNEKLFF. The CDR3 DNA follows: TGTGCCAGCAGCTCGAAATCAGACACAACTAATGAAAAACTGTTTTTT.

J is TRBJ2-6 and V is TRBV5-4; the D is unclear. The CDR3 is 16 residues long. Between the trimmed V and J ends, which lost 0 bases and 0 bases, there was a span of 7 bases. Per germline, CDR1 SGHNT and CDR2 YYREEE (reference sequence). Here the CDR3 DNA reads TGTGCCAGCAGCTTGGGCGGCGGCTCTGGGGCCAACGTCCTGACTTTC. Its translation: CASSLGGGSGANVLTF. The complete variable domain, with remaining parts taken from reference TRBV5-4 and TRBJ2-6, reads ETGVTQSPTHLIKTRGQQVTLRCSSQSGHNTVSWYQQALGQGPQFIFQYYREEENGRGNFPPRFSGLQFPNYSSELNVNALELDDSALYLCASSLGGGSGANVLTFGAGSRLTVL.

The CDR3 sequence is CASSELDRGLDQPQHF. The CDR3 nucleotides are TGTGCCAGCAGTGAACTAGACAGGGGGCTAGATCAGCCCCAGCATTTT. The J gene is TRBJ1-5, the V gene TRBV6-1, with 10 bases fitting TRBD1. V shed 2 bases and J 5 bases; nucleotides not matched to a gene: 6. Germline V lookup: CDR1 MNHNS, CDR2 SASEGT. The CDR3 consists of 16 residues.

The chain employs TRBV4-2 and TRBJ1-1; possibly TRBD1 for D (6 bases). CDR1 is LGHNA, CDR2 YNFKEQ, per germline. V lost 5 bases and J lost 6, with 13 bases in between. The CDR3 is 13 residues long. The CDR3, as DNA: TGTGCCAGCAGCAGGGGGACAATGCCTGAAGCTTTCTTT. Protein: CASSRGTMPEAFF.

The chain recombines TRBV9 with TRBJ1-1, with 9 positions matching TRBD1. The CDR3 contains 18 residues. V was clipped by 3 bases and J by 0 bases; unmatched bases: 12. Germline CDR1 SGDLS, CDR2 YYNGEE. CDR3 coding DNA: TGTGCCAGCAGCGCTCTACTCCGGGACAGGGAGATGAACACTGAAGCTTTCTTT. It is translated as CASSALLRDREMNTEAFF.

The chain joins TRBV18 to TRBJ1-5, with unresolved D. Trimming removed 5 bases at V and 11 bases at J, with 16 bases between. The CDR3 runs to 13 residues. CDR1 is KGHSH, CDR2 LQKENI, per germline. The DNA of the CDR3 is TGTGCCAGCTCAGACCGAGCCAGACTGTCCCAGCATTTT. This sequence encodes CASSDRARLSQHF.

In nucleotides, the CDR3 is TGTGCCAGCAACAAGGGAGGGGGGTATACTGAAGCTTTCTTT. Translated, it gives CASNKGGGYTEAFF. The chain carries TRBV5-6 and TRBJ1-1; a possible D gene is TRBD1 (6 bases). The CDR3 extends over 14 amino acids. The V gene lost 6 bases and the J gene lost 5 bases, with 17 bases spanning the gap. CDR1 is SGHDT, CDR2 YYEEEE, per germline.

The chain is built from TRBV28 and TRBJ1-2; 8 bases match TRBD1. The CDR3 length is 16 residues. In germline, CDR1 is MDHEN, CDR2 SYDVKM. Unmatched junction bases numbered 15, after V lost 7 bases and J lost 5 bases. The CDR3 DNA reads TGTGCCAGCAAATCCCCGGCAGGGGGCTTTGATTATGGCTACACCTTC. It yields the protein CASKSPAGGFDYGYTF.

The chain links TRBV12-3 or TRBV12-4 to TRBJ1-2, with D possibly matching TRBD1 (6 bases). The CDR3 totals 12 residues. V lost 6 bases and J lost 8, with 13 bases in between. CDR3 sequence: CASSLLGAGYTF. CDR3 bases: TGTGCCAGCAGCCTCCTGGGGGCCGGCTACACCTTC.

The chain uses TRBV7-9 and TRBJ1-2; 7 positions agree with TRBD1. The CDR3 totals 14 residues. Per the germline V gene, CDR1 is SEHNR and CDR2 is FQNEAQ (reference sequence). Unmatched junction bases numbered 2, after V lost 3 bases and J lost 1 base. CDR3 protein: CASSFHRGNYGYTF. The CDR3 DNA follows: TGTGCCAGCAGCTTTCACAGGGGTAACTATGGCTACACCTTC.

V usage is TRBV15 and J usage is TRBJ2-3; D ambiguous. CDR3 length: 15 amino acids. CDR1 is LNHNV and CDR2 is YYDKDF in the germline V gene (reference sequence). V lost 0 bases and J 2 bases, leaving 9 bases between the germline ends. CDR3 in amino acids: CATSRDDTATDTQYF. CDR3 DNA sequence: TGTGCCACCAGCAGAGATGACACAGCCACAGATACGCAGTATTTT.

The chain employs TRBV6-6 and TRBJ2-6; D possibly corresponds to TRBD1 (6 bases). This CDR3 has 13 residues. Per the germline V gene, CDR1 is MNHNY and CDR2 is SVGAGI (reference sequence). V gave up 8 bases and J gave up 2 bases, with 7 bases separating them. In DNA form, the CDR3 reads TGTGCCAGCGGGGGCGCTGGGGCCAACGTCCTGACTTTC. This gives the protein CASGGAGANVLTF.

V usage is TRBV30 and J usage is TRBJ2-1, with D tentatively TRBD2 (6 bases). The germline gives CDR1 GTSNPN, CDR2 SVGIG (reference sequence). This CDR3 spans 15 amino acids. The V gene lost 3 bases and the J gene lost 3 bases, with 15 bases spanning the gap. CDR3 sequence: CAWSPGTGDYNEQFF. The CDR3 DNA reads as TGTGCCTGGAGCCCTGGGACGGGAGACTACAATGAGCAGTTCTTC.

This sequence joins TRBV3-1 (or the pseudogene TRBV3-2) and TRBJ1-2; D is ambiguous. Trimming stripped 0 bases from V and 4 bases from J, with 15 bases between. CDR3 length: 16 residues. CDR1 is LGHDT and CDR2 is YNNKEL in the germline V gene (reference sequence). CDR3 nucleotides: TGTGCCAGCAGCCAAGATCTTCTAGGCAGCGTCTATGGCTACACCTTC. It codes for CASSQDLLGSVYGYTF.

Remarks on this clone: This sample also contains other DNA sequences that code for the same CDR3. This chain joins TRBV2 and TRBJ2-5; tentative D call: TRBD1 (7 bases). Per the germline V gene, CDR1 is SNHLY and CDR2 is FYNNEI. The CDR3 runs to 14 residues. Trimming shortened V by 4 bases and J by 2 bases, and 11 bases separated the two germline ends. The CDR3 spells CASSVSGGQETQYF. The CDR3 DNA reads TGTGCCAGCAGTGTGTCAGGGGGGCAAGAGACCCAGTACTTC.

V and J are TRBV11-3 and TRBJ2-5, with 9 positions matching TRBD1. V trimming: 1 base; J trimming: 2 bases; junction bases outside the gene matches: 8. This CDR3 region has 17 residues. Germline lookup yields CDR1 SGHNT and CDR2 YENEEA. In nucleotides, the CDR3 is TGTGCCAGCAGCTTAGGACTGACAGGGGGTAGGCAAGAGACCCAGTACTTC. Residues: CASSLGLTGGRQETQYF.

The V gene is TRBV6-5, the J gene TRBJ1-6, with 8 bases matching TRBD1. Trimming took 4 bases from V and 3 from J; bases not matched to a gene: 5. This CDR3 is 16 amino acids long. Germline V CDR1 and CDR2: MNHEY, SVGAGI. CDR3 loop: CASSLQGVFYNSPLHF. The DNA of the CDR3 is TGTGCCAGCAGTTTACAGGGGGTTTTCTATAATTCACCCCTCCACTTT.

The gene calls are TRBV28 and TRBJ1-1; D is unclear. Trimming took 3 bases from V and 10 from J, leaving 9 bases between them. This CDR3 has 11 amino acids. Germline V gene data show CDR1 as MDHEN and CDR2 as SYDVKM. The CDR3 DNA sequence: TGTGCCAGCAGTTTGTTGAGTTCAGCTTTCTTT. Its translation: CASSLLSSAFF.

The CDR3 here is CASSYSSGQGETQYF. The CDR3 region has the DNA TGTGCCAGCAGTTACTCCTCAGGCCAGGGAGAGACCCAGTACTTC. V is TRBV6-5 and J is TRBJ2-5, with D maybe TRBD1 (5 bases). The CDR3 extends over 15 amino acids. Between the trimmed V and J ends, which lost 0 bases and 4 bases, there was a span of 12 bases. In germline, CDR1 is MNHEY, CDR2 SVGAGI.

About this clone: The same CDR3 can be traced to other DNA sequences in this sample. The CDR3 DNA follows: TGCGCCAGCAGGGGCGAAGAGACCCAGTACTTC. Translation: CASRGEETQYF. The J gene is TRBJ2-5, the V gene TRBV5-1; no definite D call. The V gene lost 5 bases and the J gene lost 3 bases, with 5 bases spanning the gap. Germline lookup yields CDR1 SGHRS and CDR2 YFSETQ. The CDR3 loop spans 11 amino acids.

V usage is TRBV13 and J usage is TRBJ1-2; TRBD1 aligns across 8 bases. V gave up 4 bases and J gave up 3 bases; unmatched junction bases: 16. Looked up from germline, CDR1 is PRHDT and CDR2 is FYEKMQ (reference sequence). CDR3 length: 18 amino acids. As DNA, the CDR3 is TGTGCCAGCAGCTCCCAAGGGACAGGCGCAGCCCCCGACTATGGCTACACCTTC. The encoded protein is CASSSQGTGAAPDYGYTF.